A selection of T cell receptor beta chains follows, all from one sample in a study of T cell repertoires in cytomegalovirus infection. For these receptors, no antigen is known. TCRdb itself ran the reads through MiXCR, one entry per CDR3 protein. The table records 110,000 or so distinct CDR3 sequences, around 31% of them present only once. Specimen: CD8+ T cells from cultured PBMCs, collected from culture after CMV antigen stimulation. These receptors were obtained from a human donor in good health (CMV status not recorded). Some clones in this sample may be carry-over from other donors' samples. The CDR3 runs from the conserved cysteine through the conserved F or W. D genes are given only for firm matches. Expanded clones are given a class, and other clones once, few, many or no size at all.

d_gene: TRBD2
j_gene: TRBJ2-3
v_gene: TRBV7-2
abundance: few
CDR3nt: TGTGCCAGCAGCCCCCGGGGGGGTGTCACAGATACGCAGTATTTT
CDR3aa: CASSPRGGVTDTQYF

d_gene: -
j_gene: TRBJ2-7
v_gene: TRBV5-1
abundance: -
CDR3nt: TGCGCCAGCAGCTTGGCCCGAGGGTTCAACGAGCAGTACTTC
CDR3aa: CASSLARGFNEQYF

d_gene: -
j_gene: TRBJ2-2
v_gene: TRBV19
abundance: -
CDR3nt: TGTGCCAGTAGTGTTGGGGGCGTTGTGAACACCGGGGAGCTGTTTTTT
CDR3aa: CASSVGGVVNTGELFF

d_gene: TRBD1
j_gene: TRBJ2-3
v_gene: TRBV27
abundance: -
CDR3nt: TGTGCCAGCAGTTTACAGGGACAGTGGCCCCGAGGACATACGCAGTATTTT
CDR3aa: CASSLQGQWPRGHTQYF

d_gene: TRBD2
j_gene: TRBJ2-7
v_gene: TRBV11-1
abundance: few
CDR3nt: TGTGCCAGCAGCTTTCATGAGAGCGGGGGGCCAACCTACGAGCAGTACTTC
CDR3aa: CASSFHESGGPTYEQYF

d_gene: -
j_gene: TRBJ2-6
v_gene: TRBV7-9
abundance: medium-sized
CDR3nt: TGTGCCAGCAGCTTTCTTTTGGTTGGGGCCAACGTCCTGACTTTC
CDR3aa: CASSFLLVGANVLTF

d_gene: -
j_gene: TRBJ2-7
v_gene: TRBV7-9
abundance: many
CDR3nt: TGTGCCAGCAGCCCGAAAACCCCTTACGAGCAGTACTTC
CDR3aa: CASSPKTPYEQYF

d_gene: TRBD2
j_gene: TRBJ2-1
v_gene: TRBV7-2
abundance: -
CDR3nt: TGTGCCAGCAGCCCCCGGGACTACCTATCCTACAATGAGCAGTTCTTC
CDR3aa: CASSPRDYLSYNEQFF

d_gene: -
j_gene: TRBJ1-5
v_gene: TRBV7-8
abundance: many
CDR3nt: TGTGCCAGCAGCTTAGGGGGATATAGCAATCAGCCCCAGCATTTT
CDR3aa: CASSLGGYSNQPQHF

d_gene: TRBD1
j_gene: TRBJ1-2
v_gene: TRBV2
abundance: -
CDR3nt: TGTGCCAGCAGAGGTACAACCGGGACAGCTTATGGCTACACCTTC
CDR3aa: CASRGTTGTAYGYTF

d_gene: TRBD1
j_gene: TRBJ1-6
v_gene: TRBV4-3
abundance: few
CDR3nt: TGCGCCAGCAGCCCAGGGACAGGGGAAAATAATTCACCCCTCCACTTT
CDR3aa: CASSPGTGENNSPLHF

d_gene: -
j_gene: TRBJ2-2
v_gene: TRBV7-9
abundance: -
CDR3nt: TGTGCCAGCAGCCCCCCGGGGAGTTACGGGGAGCTGTTTTTT
CDR3aa: CASSPPGSYGELFF

d_gene: -
j_gene: TRBJ2-1
v_gene: TRBV5-1
abundance: few
CDR3nt: TGCGCCAGCAGCTACAAACTAGGTTCGGGCAATGAGCAGTTCTTC
CDR3aa: CASSYKLGSGNEQFF

d_gene: -
j_gene: TRBJ1-4
v_gene: TRBV5-6
abundance: -
CDR3nt: TGTGCCAGCAGCTTGGCAGGCGGGCCTCGTGGGGAAAAACTGTTTTTT
CDR3aa: CASSLAGGPRGEKLFF

d_gene: TRBD1
j_gene: TRBJ1-1
v_gene: TRBV4-1
abundance: -
CDR3nt: TGCGCCAGCAGCCTACTACAGGGGGCGGACACTGAAGCTTTCTTT
CDR3aa: CASSLLQGADTEAFF

d_gene: -
j_gene: TRBJ2-7
v_gene: TRBV6-5
abundance: few
CDR3nt: TGTGCCAGCAGCCAGGGACACCCTGGAGGCGCCTACGAGCAGTACTTC
CDR3aa: CASSQGHPGGAYEQYF

d_gene: -
j_gene: TRBJ1-6
v_gene: TRBV27
abundance: -
CDR3nt: TGTGCCAGCAGTTTCGGTACAGGATCGGGTTCACCCCTCCACTTT
CDR3aa: CASSFGTGSGSPLHF

d_gene: TRBD2
j_gene: TRBJ2-1
v_gene: TRBV4-1
abundance: -
CDR3nt: TGTGCCAGCAGCGACACGGGTCCGCGGGGGGCGGAGTTCTTC
CDR3aa: CASSDTGPRGAEFF

d_gene: -
j_gene: TRBJ1-1
v_gene: TRBV20-1
abundance: -
CDR3nt: TGCAGTGCTATCGCCGATGGGAACACTGAAGCTTTCTTT
CDR3aa: CSAIADGNTEAFF

d_gene: -
j_gene: TRBJ2-7
v_gene: TRBV11-2
abundance: many
CDR3nt: TGTGCCAGCACCTTAGACAGGACAGCAAGGATCAAGCAGTACTTC
CDR3aa: CASTLDRTARIKQYF

d_gene: TRBD1
j_gene: TRBJ2-7
v_gene: TRBV4-1
abundance: few
CDR3nt: TGCGCCAGCAGCCAAGGTCCGGGACAGGGGCTGGTTTACGAGCAGTACTTC
CDR3aa: CASSQGPGQGLVYEQYF

d_gene: -
j_gene: TRBJ2-7
v_gene: TRBV6-1
abundance: many
CDR3nt: TGTGCCAGCAGTGACAGCCCCTACGAGCAGTACTTC
CDR3aa: CASSDSPYEQYF

d_gene: TRBD2
j_gene: TRBJ2-7
v_gene: TRBV4-3
abundance: -
CDR3nt: TGCGCCAGCAGCCAAGATCACAGCGGGGGAGCCGAGCAGTACTTC
CDR3aa: CASSQDHSGGAEQYF

d_gene: TRBD1
j_gene: TRBJ2-7
v_gene: TRBV7-8
abundance: -
CDR3nt: TGTGCCAGCAGCCCCGGACAGGACTACGAGCAGTACTTC
CDR3aa: CASSPGQDYEQYF

d_gene: TRBD1
j_gene: TRBJ1-6
v_gene: TRBV19
abundance: few
CDR3nt: TGTGCCAGTAGCACCGACAGGGTTCAGAATTCACCCCTCCACTTT
CDR3aa: CASSTDRVQNSPLHF

d_gene: -
j_gene: TRBJ1-2
v_gene: TRBV10-3
abundance: many
CDR3nt: TGTGCCATCAGTGAGTCGTGGGCAGGATTATATGGCTACACCTTC
CDR3aa: CAISESWAGLYGYTF

d_gene: -
j_gene: TRBJ2-5
v_gene: TRBV13
abundance: -
CDR3nt: TGTGCCAGCAGCTCCGCAGGGCGGGAGACCCAGTACTTC
CDR3aa: CASSSAGRETQYF

d_gene: TRBD2
j_gene: TRBJ2-1
v_gene: TRBV9
abundance: few
CDR3nt: TGTGCCAGCAGCGTATGGGCTAGCGGGGGGTACAATGAGCAGTTCTTC
CDR3aa: CASSVWASGGYNEQFF

d_gene: -
j_gene: TRBJ2-1
v_gene: TRBV5-5
abundance: -
CDR3nt: TGTGCCAGCAGCCCGGGGGCCTACAATGAGCAGTTCTTC
CDR3aa: CASSPGAYNEQFF

d_gene: TRBD2
j_gene: TRBJ2-1
v_gene: TRBV28
abundance: -
CDR3nt: TGTGCCAGCAGTTTCGAGGCGGGAGCCGGTTACAATGAGCAGTTCTTC
CDR3aa: CASSFEAGAGYNEQFF

d_gene: TRBD1
j_gene: TRBJ1-3
v_gene: TRBV7-9
abundance: -
CDR3nt: TGTGCCAGCAGCCACCATCGACAGGGGCTCACTGGAAACACCATATATTTT
CDR3aa: CASSHHRQGLTGNTIYF

d_gene: -
j_gene: TRBJ2-1
v_gene: TRBV7-9
abundance: -
CDR3nt: TGTGCCAGCAGCGCAACTACAGGCAATTCCTACAATGAGCAGTTCTTC
CDR3aa: CASSATTGNSYNEQFF

d_gene: -
j_gene: TRBJ1-2
v_gene: TRBV7-2
abundance: -
CDR3nt: TGTGCCAGCAGCTTAGTGCCAGGGGCGGGGGACAACTATGGCTACGCCTTC
CDR3aa: CASSLVPGAGDNYGYAF

d_gene: TRBD1
j_gene: TRBJ1-2
v_gene: TRBV6-1
abundance: few
CDR3nt: TGTGCCAGCAGTCCACTCGGGACAGGGGGGCGGAGTAACTATGGCTACACCTTC
CDR3aa: CASSPLGTGGRSNYGYTF

d_gene: -
j_gene: TRBJ2-1
v_gene: TRBV7-8
abundance: many
CDR3nt: TGTGCCAGCAGTATAGGCGGAAGCGGAAGCTCCTACAATGAGCAGTTCTTC
CDR3aa: CASSIGGSGSSYNEQFF

d_gene: TRBD2
j_gene: TRBJ2-3
v_gene: TRBV7-2
abundance: -
CDR3nt: TGTGCCAGCAGCTCCCACGTCATACTAGCGGGGGGAACAGATACGCAGTATTTT
CDR3aa: CASSSHVILAGGTDTQYF

d_gene: TRBD1
j_gene: TRBJ2-7
v_gene: TRBV29-1
abundance: once
CDR3nt: TGCAGCGTGGAGACAGGGAAGGCCTACGAGCAGTACTTC
CDR3aa: CSVETGKAYEQYF

d_gene: -
j_gene: TRBJ2-1
v_gene: TRBV7-9
abundance: -
CDR3nt: TGTGCCAGCAGCTTAGCCCTGGGCAAGTGGTTCTTC
CDR3aa: CASSLALGKWFF

d_gene: -
j_gene: TRBJ2-5
v_gene: TRBV7-9
abundance: few
CDR3nt: TGTGCCAGCAGCTTTAAACAAGAGACCCAGTACTTC
CDR3aa: CASSFKQETQYF

d_gene: TRBD2
j_gene: TRBJ2-7
v_gene: TRBV7-6
abundance: -
CDR3nt: TGTGCCAGCAGCTTAGAAGTGAGCGGGACGGATTACGAGCAGTACTTC
CDR3aa: CASSLEVSGTDYEQYF

d_gene: TRBD1
j_gene: TRBJ1-5
v_gene: TRBV27
abundance: -
CDR3nt: TGTGCCAGCAGTCCTTCGACAGGGATGGGCTATCAGCCCCAGCATTTT
CDR3aa: CASSPSTGMGYQPQHF

d_gene: -
j_gene: TRBJ1-6
v_gene: TRBV12-3/TRBV12-4
abundance: -
CDR3nt: TGTGCCAGCAGTTTCGGAACTCAAGCTGTAGGGATTTCACCCCTCCACTTT
CDR3aa: CASSFGTQAVGISPLHF

d_gene: -
j_gene: TRBJ2-1
v_gene: TRBV6-6
abundance: few
CDR3nt: TGTGCCAGCAGTTCCACGGGCGGTAGATTGGGTAATGAGCAGTTCTTC
CDR3aa: CASSSTGGRLGNEQFF

d_gene: -
j_gene: TRBJ1-1
v_gene: TRBV6-2/TRBV6-3
abundance: -
CDR3nt: TGTGCCAGCAGTCCCCGGACTGAAGCTTTCTTT
CDR3aa: CASSPRTEAFF

d_gene: TRBD2
j_gene: TRBJ2-5
v_gene: TRBV2
abundance: few
CDR3nt: TGTGCCAGCAGAACTAGCGGGGGGCGCGCTAAACAAGAGACCCAGTACTTC
CDR3aa: CASRTSGGRAKQETQYF

d_gene: TRBD2
j_gene: TRBJ2-1
v_gene: TRBV23-1
abundance: -
CDR3nt: TGCGCCAGCAGTCTCACTAGCGGGGGGGCCGGCCGGCATGAGCAGTTCTTC
CDR3aa: CASSLTSGGAGRHEQFF

d_gene: -
j_gene: TRBJ1-2
v_gene: TRBV20-1
abundance: -
CDR3nt: TGCAGTGCCATGGACAGTAACTATGGCTACACCTTC
CDR3aa: CSAMDSNYGYTF

d_gene: -
j_gene: TRBJ2-1
v_gene: TRBV20-1
abundance: -
CDR3nt: TGCAGTGCTAGAGATCGCAGCGCCACCTACAATGAGCAGTTCTTC
CDR3aa: CSARDRSATYNEQFF